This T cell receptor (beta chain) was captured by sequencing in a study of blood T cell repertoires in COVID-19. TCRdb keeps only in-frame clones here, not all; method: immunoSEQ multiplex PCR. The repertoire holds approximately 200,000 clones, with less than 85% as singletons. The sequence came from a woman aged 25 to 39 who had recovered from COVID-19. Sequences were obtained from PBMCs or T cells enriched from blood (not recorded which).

CDR3 sequence reads: CASSLVGGRYTF. The CDR3 nucleotides read TGTGCCAGCAGTTTGGTAGGGGGTCGGTACACCTTC. This sequence joins TRBV12-3 or TRBV12-4 and TRBJ1-2, with D possibly TRBD1 on 6 matching bases. The length of the CDR3 is 12 residues. Deletions cut 3 bases from V and 11 bases from J, with 13 bases between.